This section outlines one TCR beta chain sequence together with its context. The antigen remains undetermined. Only in-frame clones appear in the TCRdb table, and some are missing; sequencing was by immunoSEQ multiplex PCR. The data show under 130,000 clones, around nine tenths seen once. The CDR3 has 15 residues. Trimming removed 4 bases from V and 3 bases from J; junction bases left unmatched: 9. CDR1 and CDR2 from the germline V gene are SGHRS and YFSETQ. This sample is part of a study of T cell responses to AZD1222 COVID-19 vaccine. Notes on the study in general: Repertoire sampling was restricted to post-peak T cell response timepoints. Spike-specific TCR breadth and depth both grew after two AZD1222 doses. Reports indicate that nearly half of spike-specific TCRs are directed at unmutated variant regions.

The input for sequencing was peripheral blood, taken on day 0 of AZD1222 vaccination. The genes are TRBV5-1 and TRBJ2-7; 8 nucleotides align to TRBD1. This clonotype was obtained from an adult in good health. CDR3 loop: CASSPGQGPFYEQYF. The CDR3 DNA is TGCGCCAGCAGCCCAGGACAGGGACCCTTCTACGAGCAGTACTTC.